This T cell receptor (beta chain) was found in a study of shared clonotypes between healthy human individuals. At the level of the study: Researchers assigned three CD4 naive, three CD4 memory, two CD8 naive and one CD8 memory plate to each donor. Study-level results: Among several donors, approximately 5% of naive CD4 clonotypes were found in common. Investigators expected sequencing depth to affect clonotype sharing among donors.

Germline V gene lookup returns CDR1 SEHNR and CDR2 FQNEAQ (reference sequence). V was cut by 5 bases and J by 7 bases, with 14 bases left in between. The CDR3 is made up of 14 amino acids. When replicate PCRs were run on sorted subsets, they used around 200 ng DNA, about 30,000 T cell genomes. TCRdb keeps only in-frame clones here, not all; method: immunoSEQ multiplex PCR. Of approximately 1,500,000 clones in the sample, 95% to 99% were seen once. Remarks on this clone: Its antigen is not known.

The V and J genes are TRBV7-9 and TRBJ1-4, with a tentative D call TRBD1 (5 bases). This receptor was identified in a man younger than 40 in good health. The specimen was naive CD4+ T cells sorted from blood. Subset of the sample: CD45RA+ positively selected. This chain's CDR3 is CASSDGTGVEKLFF. CDR3 sequence (DNA): TGTGCCAGCAGCGACGGGACTGGTGTTGAAAAACTGTTTTTT.